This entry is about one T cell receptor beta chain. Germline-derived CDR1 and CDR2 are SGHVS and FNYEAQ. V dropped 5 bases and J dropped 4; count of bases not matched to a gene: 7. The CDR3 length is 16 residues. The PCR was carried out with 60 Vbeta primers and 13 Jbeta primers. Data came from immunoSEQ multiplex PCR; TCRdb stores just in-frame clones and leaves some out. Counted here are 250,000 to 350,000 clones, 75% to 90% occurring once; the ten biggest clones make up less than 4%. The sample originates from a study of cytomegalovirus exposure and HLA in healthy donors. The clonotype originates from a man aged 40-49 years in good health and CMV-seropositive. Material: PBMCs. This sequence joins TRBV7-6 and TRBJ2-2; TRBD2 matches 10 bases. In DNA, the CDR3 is TGTGCCAGCAGCCCCCGGACTAGCGGTCCCACCGGGGAGCTGTTTTTT. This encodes CASSPRTSGPTGELFF. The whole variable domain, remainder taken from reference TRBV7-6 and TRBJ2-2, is GAGVSQSPRYKVTKRGQDVALRCDPISGHVSLYWYRQALGQGPEFLTYFNYEAQQDKSGLPNDRFSAERPEGSISTLTIQRTEQRDSAMYRCASSPRTSGPTGELFFGEGSRLTVL.